Below, 15 T cell receptor beta chains from the same sample are listed, as sequenced in a study of identical twins. TCRdb recomputed calls from the 5' RACE reads with MiXCR, one row per CDR3 protein. This table has hundreds of thousands of distinct CDR3 sequences, about a tenth appearing once. The sample consisted of memory (CD45RO+) T cells sorted from blood. These receptors originate from a woman aged 18-29 years in good health.

This clonotype was found a few times. V gene TRBV12-3 or TRBV12-4 combines with J gene TRBJ1-2, with 7 bases that match TRBD1. V was pared by 6 bases and J by 6 bases, with 13 bases of the junction left unmatched. The CDR3 consists of 15 residues. CDR3 coding DNA: TGTGCCAGCAGGCAGACAGGGCGGTCTATGGATGGCTACACCTTC. Amino acids: CASRQTGRSMDGYTF.

This sequence joins TRBV5-1 and TRBJ1-6; D is uncertain. Germline loops: CDR1 SGHRS, CDR2 YFSETQ. This CDR3 contains 14 residues. Trimming stripped 3 bases from V and 8 bases from J, with 12 bases between. The CDR3 DNA is TGCGCCAGCAGCTCCCGTCCGTTGGATTCACCCCTCCACTTT. Protein: CASSSRPLDSPLHF.

This clonotype came up a few times. The V call is TRBV29-1, the J call TRBJ1-1, with 7 bases aligning to TRBD1. V lost 7 bases to trimming and J lost 4 bases; unmatched junction nucleotides: 6. This CDR3 region has 12 residues. Germline V CDR1 and CDR2: SQVTM, ANQGSEA. CDR3 sequence (DNA): TGCAGCGCCGTCCAGGGGGGCACTGAAGCTTTCTTT. Translation: CSAVQGGTEAFF.

This clonotype has a count of ten or more. V is TRBV20-1 and J is TRBJ2-7; 8 bases align to TRBD2. CDR3 size: 14 residues. V shed 2 bases, J shed 6 bases, and the junction held 9 bases outside the gene matches. The germline V gene has CDR1 DFQATT and CDR2 SNEGSKA (reference sequence). The CDR3 spells CSARSEGLVSEQYF. Here the CDR3 DNA reads TGCAGTGCTAGAAGCGAGGGACTAGTCAGCGAGCAGTACTTC.

This clonotype was observed at least ten times. This chain joins TRBV5-1 and TRBJ2-3, with TRBD2 matching 8 bases. The CDR3 totals 14 residues. J lost 1 base, V lost 10 bases, and 8 bases had no gene match. The germline V gene encodes CDR1 SGHRS and CDR2 YFSETQ. CDR3 amino acids: CAAKLADGTDTQYF. CDR3 DNA: TGCGCCGCAAAACTAGCGGACGGCACAGATACGCAGTATTTT.

This chain connects TRBV3-1 to TRBJ1-1; TRBD1 is a possible D gene (5 bases). In germline, CDR1 is LGHDT, CDR2 YNNKEL (reference sequence). V lost 5 bases to trimming and J lost 5 bases, with 15 bases between them. The CDR3 runs 14 residues. The CDR3 protein is CASSDPGVGTEAFF. CDR3 DNA: TGTGCCAGCAGCGACCCGGGGGTAGGGACTGAAGCTTTCTTT.

The rearrangement joins TRBV6-2 or TRBV6-3 to TRBJ2-3; D not certain. Germline-derived CDR1 and CDR2 are MNHEY and SVGEGT. This CDR3 comprises 13 residues. Deletions cut 5 bases from V and 3 bases from J, with 9 bases between. The DNA for the CDR3 is TGTGCCAGCAGTAGCCCCCCAACAGATACGCAGTATTTT. This sequence encodes CASSSPPTDTQYF.

The V call is TRBV20-1, the J call TRBJ1-1, with no clear D. The CDR3 spans 11 residues. Trimming stripped 5 bases from V and 7 bases from J, with 11 bases between. Germline V gene lookup returns CDR1 DFQATT and CDR2 SNEGSKA (reference sequence). The CDR3 sequence is CSALFTYEAFF. The CDR3 DNA follows: TGCAGTGCTTTGTTCACTTATGAAGCTTTCTTT.

This clonotype appeared a few times. This chain joins TRBV28 and TRBJ2-7; 8 nucleotides align to TRBD2. Per germline, CDR1 MDHEN and CDR2 SYDVKM. The J segment lost 3 bases and the V segment lost 5 bases, leaving 9 bases of the junction unmatched. CDR3 length: 15 residues. CDR3 sequence (DNA): TGTGCCAGCAGTCACCGGACTAGCATAAGCTACGAGCAGTACTTC. Protein product: CASSHRTSISYEQYF.

There are many counts of this clonotype. The CDR3 bases are TGTGCCAGCAGCTTAGGGGGGAATAATTCACCCCTCCACTTT. Its protein product is CASSLGGNNSPLHF. V gene TRBV7-9 combines with J gene TRBJ1-6; tentative D call: TRBD1 (5 bases). The germline V gene encodes CDR1 SEHNR and CDR2 FQNEAQ (reference sequence). V was pared by 1 base and J by 5 bases, with 6 bases between. This CDR3 contains 14 residues.

The rearrangement uses TRBV20-1 and TRBJ1-6; no clear D gene. The CDR3 extends over 14 amino acids. In germline, CDR1 is DFQATT, CDR2 SNEGSKA (reference sequence). The V end lost 0 bases, the J end lost 7 bases, and 10 bases lay between the germline ends. The CDR3 bases are TGCAGTGCTAGAGATCGGGCCACGAATTCACCCCTCCACTTT. It is translated as CSARDRATNSPLHF.

This clonotype showed up just a few times. This chain connects TRBV20-1 to TRBJ2-1; possibly TRBD2 for D (5 bases). Germline V gene lookup returns CDR1 DFQATT and CDR2 SNEGSKA (reference sequence). This CDR3 has 11 amino acids. Trimming shortened V by 6 bases and J by 8 bases, and 11 bases separated the two germline ends. The CDR3 spells CSAERTDEQFF. Written as DNA, the CDR3 is TGCAGTGCCGAGCGGACGGATGAGCAGTTCTTC.

This clonotype was detected only a few times. The DNA for the CDR3 is TGCAGTGCTAGGGGCGGGGGGGCCGGCGAGCAGTACTTC. Translated: CSARGGGAGEQYF. This chain uses TRBV20-1 with TRBJ2-7; 9 bases are shared with TRBD2. V gave up 3 bases and J gave up 6 bases; unmatched junction bases: 6. Germline lookup yields CDR1 DFQATT and CDR2 SNEGSKA (reference sequence). The CDR3 covers 13 residues.

The sample holds many counts of this clonotype. The chain is built from TRBV2 and TRBJ2-5; D gene uncertain. V lost 6 bases to trimming and J lost 4 bases, with 21 bases between them. The CDR3 has 16 residues. Germline V gene data show CDR1 as SNHLY and CDR2 as FYNNEI. CDR3 DNA: TGTGCCAGCAGGTTCGGGCCAATGGGAATGGGAGAGACCCAGTACTTC. This gives the protein CASRFGPMGMGETQYF.

The rearrangement uses TRBV5-1 and TRBJ2-5; 7 bases match TRBD2. V was clipped by 3 bases and J by 5 bases; unmatched bases: 7. The length of the CDR3 is 14 residues. Germline values: CDR1 SGHRS, CDR2 YFSETQ. CDR3 nucleotides: TGCGCCAGCAGCTGGGCGGGGGAAGGGGAGACCCAGTACTTC. Residues: CASSWAGEGETQYF.